This entry concerns a single T cell receptor beta chain. The antigen remains undetermined. CDR1 is SGHTA and CDR2 is FQGTGA in the germline V gene. J lost 0 bases, V lost 2 bases, and 7 bases had no gene match. The CDR3 length is 17 residues. Amplification used 60 Vbeta primers and 13 Jbeta primers. Here immunoSEQ multiplex PCR was the method, and the copy in TCRdb shows in-frame clones only, minus some. The sample carries some 150,000 clones, over 75% recorded once. These data are taken from a study of cytomegalovirus exposure and HLA in healthy donors. Study conclusions and caveats: TCR beta chains numbering some 160 were designated cytomegalovirus-associated.

The sequencing sample was made of PBMCs. This clonotype originated in a man between 25 and 39 years old in good health and CMV-seronegative. The V call is TRBV7-3, the J call TRBJ2-4, with 7 positions matching TRBD1. This chain's CDR3 is CASSLRGQRTAKNIQYF. As DNA, the CDR3 is TGTGCCAGCAGCTTACGGGGACAGAGGACAGCCAAAAACATTCAGTACTTC.